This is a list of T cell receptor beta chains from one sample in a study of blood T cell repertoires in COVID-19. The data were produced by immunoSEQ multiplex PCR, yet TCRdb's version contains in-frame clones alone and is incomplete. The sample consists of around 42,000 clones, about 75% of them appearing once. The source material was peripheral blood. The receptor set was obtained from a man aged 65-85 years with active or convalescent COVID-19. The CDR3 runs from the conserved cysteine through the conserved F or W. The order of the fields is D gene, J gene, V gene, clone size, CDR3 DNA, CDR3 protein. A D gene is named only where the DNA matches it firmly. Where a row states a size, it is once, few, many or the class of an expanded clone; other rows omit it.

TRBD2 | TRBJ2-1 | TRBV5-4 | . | TGTGCCAGCAGATCCGGGACTAGCGGTTACAATGAGCAGTTCTTC | CASRSGTSGYNEQFF
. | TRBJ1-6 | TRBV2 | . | TGTGCCAGCAGTCGGAGAGAGGTTGGAAATTCACCCCTCCACTTT | CASSRREVGNSPLHF
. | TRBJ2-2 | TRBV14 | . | TGTGCCAGCAGCCAAGAGAGTACCGGGGAGCTGTTTTTT | CASSQESTGELFF
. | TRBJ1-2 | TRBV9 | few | TGTGCCAGCAGCGTAGCTCGAAGGGGCCTCGACTATGGCTACACCTTC | CASSVARRGLDYGYTF
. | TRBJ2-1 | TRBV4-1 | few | TGCGCCAGCAGCCAAGTCCGTGAGGGTTTAGGTGAGCAGTTCTTC | CASSQVREGLGEQFF
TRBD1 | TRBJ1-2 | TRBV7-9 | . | TGTGCCAGCAGCACCGGGACAGCTCCCTATGGCTACACCTTC | CASSTGTAPYGYTF
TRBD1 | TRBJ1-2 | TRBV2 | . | TGTGCCAGCAGTGGGGACAGGGCTATAGGAGGGTATGGCTACACCTTC | CASSGDRAIGGYGYTF
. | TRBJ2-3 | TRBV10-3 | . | TGTGCCATCAGTGAGTCGGCGGGGAGCACAGATACGCAGTATTTT | CAISESAGSTDTQYF
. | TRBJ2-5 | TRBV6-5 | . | TGTGCCAGCTCTTTGGGCCGCCCCCAAGAGACCCAGTACTTC | CASSLGRPQETQYF
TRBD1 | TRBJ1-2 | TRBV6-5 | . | TGTGCCAGCAGTCGTAGGGGGACAGGGGAGGGCTACACCTTC | CASSRRGTGEGYTF
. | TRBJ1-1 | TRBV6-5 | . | TGTGCCACCCAGGGGTACACTGAAGCTTTCTTT | CATQGYTEAFF
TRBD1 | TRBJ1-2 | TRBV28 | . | TGTGCAGTACCGGGACAGGGGGCTGGTGGCTACACCTTC | CAVPGQGAGGYTF
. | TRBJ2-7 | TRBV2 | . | TGTGCCAGCAGGGCCCTTCCCCACGAGCAGTACTTC | CASRALPHEQYF
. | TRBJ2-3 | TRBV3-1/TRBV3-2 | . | TGTGCCAGCAGCCCCGGGACAACTCTTACAGATACGCAGTATTTT | CASSPGTTLTDTQYF
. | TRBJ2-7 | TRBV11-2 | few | TGTGCCAGCAGCTTAGGACAGGCGTCCTACGAGCAGTACTTC | CASSLGQASYEQYF
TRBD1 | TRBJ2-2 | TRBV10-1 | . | TGCGCCAGCAGTGGACAGGGGGCGGCCGGGGAGCTGTTTTTT | CASSGQGAAGELFF
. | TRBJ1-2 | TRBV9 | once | TGTGCCAGCAGCGTATTACCCACAAGGAGAAGGGGAGGCTACACCTTC | CASSVLPTRRRGGYTF
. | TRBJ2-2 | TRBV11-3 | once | TGTGCCAGCAGCTTATCAGGGATCGACACCGGGGAGCTGTTTTTT | CASSLSGIDTGELFF
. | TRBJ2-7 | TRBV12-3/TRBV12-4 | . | TGTGCCAGCAGTTTGGGGCGGTCCTACGAGCAGTACTTC | CASSLGRSYEQYF
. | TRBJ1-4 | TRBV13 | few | TGTGCCAGCAGCTTAGGCCTTTATAGGACCGGGGGAACTAATGAAAAACTGTTTTTT | CASSLGLYRTGGTNEKLFF
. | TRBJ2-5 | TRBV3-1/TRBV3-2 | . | TGTGCCAGCAGCCAATACAACCAAGAGACCCAGTACTTC | CASSQYNQETQYF
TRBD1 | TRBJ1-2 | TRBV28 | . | TGTGCCAGCAGTGGGACAGGGGGTAACTATGGCTACACCTTC | CASSGTGGNYGYTF
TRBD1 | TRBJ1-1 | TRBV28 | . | TGTGCCAGCAGTTTGGGGGACAGACTGAACACTGAAGCTTTCTTT | CASSLGDRLNTEAFF
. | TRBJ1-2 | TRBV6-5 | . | TGTGCCAGCAGTTACTCTTCGGGGGAGGGCTACACCTTC | CASSYSSGEGYTF
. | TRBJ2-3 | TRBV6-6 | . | TGTGCCACCCAATCGGCAGCGTCCACAGATACGCAGTATTTT | CATQSAASTDTQYF
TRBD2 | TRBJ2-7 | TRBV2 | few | TGTGCCAGCAATCGACTAGCGGGGGGCTCCTACGAGCAGTACTTC | CASNRLAGGSYEQYF
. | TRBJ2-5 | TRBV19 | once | TGTGCCAGTAGTAATGGGGCAATCCAAGAGACCCAGTACTTC | CASSNGAIQETQYF
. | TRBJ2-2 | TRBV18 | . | TGTGCCAGCTCACCTCATAGCGGTGGGGAGCTGTTTTTT | CASSPHSGGELFF
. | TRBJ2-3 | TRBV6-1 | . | TGTGCCAGCAGTGAAGGAGCCGCAGATACGCAGTATTTT | CASSEGAADTQYF
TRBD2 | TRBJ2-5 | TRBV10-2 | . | TGCGCCAGCAGTGATCCGGGGGGGCATAAGACCCAGTACTTC | CASSDPGGHKTQYF
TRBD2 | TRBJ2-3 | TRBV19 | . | TGTGCTCCTTCGGAGCGGGGCGCCACAGATACGCAGTATTTT | CAPSERGATDTQYF
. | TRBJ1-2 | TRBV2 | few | TGTGCCAGCAGGCCAGGGGTGCGGACTAACTATGGCTACACCTTC | CASRPGVRTNYGYTF
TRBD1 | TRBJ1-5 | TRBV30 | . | TGTGCCTGGAGTGGAAAACTTGGGACAGGTCTTAATCAGCCCCAGCATTTT | CAWSGKLGTGLNQPQHF
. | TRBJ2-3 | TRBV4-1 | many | TGCGCCAGCAGCTTGTACCCGGGACTTGGGACCACAGATACGCAGTATTTT | CASSLYPGLGTTDTQYF
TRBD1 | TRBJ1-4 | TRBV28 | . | TGTGCCAGCAGAACAGGGGTTAGAGGTGAAAAACTGTTTTTT | CASRTGVRGEKLFF
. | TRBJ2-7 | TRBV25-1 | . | TGTGCCAGCAGTGAATTTAGGTCTAGCGCTGAGCAGTACTTC | CASSEFRSSAEQYF
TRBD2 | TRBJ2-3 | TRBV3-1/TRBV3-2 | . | TGTGCCAGTCAACTAGCGGGGAGCACAGATACGCAGTATTTT | CASQLAGSTDTQYF
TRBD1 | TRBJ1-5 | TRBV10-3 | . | TGTGCCGTGACAGGGGCACCTGGACAGCCCCAGCATTTT | CAVTGAPGQPQHF
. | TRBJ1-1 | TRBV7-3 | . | TGTGCCAGCAGCTTAACGTTAAACACTGAAGCTTTCTTT | CASSLTLNTEAFF
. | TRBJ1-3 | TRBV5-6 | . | TGTGCCAGCAGCTTGGGACAGTCAATATATTTT | CASSLGQSIYF
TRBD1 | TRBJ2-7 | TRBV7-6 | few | TGTGCCAGCAGCTCCTTGGGACAGGGGGTCGACGAGCAGTACTTC | CASSSLGQGVDEQYF
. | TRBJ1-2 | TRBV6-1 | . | TGTGCCAGCAGTGAATTGGGGTCAGGGGCACACACCTTC | CASSELGSGAHTF
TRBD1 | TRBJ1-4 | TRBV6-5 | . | TGTGCCAGCAGTCCTCGACAGGGTCGGGACGAAAAACTGTTTTTT | CASSPRQGRDEKLFF
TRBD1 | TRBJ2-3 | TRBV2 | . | TGTGCCAGCAGGGACAGGACAAGCACAGATACGCAGTATTTT | CASRDRTSTDTQYF
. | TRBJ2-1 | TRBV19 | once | TGTGCCAGTAGTATCATTTCAGGGGCGTTTGGGAATGAGCAGTTCTTC | CASSIISGAFGNEQFF
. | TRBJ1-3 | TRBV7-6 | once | TGTGCCAGCAGCTTAGAACCGGGTTTGGCTGGAAACACCATATATTTT | CASSLEPGLAGNTIYF